The 11 T cell receptor beta chains listed next were all sequenced from one sample in a study of blood T cells in healthy people across ages. A second PCR of 7 to 11 cycles used a sample-barcoded 5' primer and a J-beta primer mix. TCRdb processed the 5' RACE reads anew with MiXCR; each CDR3 protein has one entry. The sample carries under 2,000,000 distinct CDR3 sequences, 40% to 55% recorded once. Material for sequencing was blood. These receptors originate from a woman aged 40 to 49 in good health.

The V and J genes are TRBV6-2 or TRBV6-3 and TRBJ2-5, with TRBD2 identical over 8 bases. The CDR3 length is 20 residues. CDR1 and CDR2 from the germline V gene are MNHEY and SVGEGT. V lost 2 bases, J lost 3 bases, and 20 bases stayed unmatched. CDR3 sequence reads: CASSYRSTGLAGGHKETQYF. In DNA, the CDR3 is TGTGCCAGCAGTTACCGCTCCACCGGACTAGCAGGAGGCCACAAAGAGACCCAGTACTTC.

The V call is TRBV20-1, the J call TRBJ2-7; TRBD2 agrees at 11 bases. The germline V gene encodes CDR1 DFQATT and CDR2 SNEGSKA (reference sequence). CDR3 length: 14 residues. V was pared by 5 bases and J by 2 bases, with 5 bases of the junction left unmatched. Here the CDR3 reads CSAETSGAAYEQYF. The CDR3 bases are TGCAGTGCTGAGACTAGCGGGGCCGCCTACGAGCAGTACTTC.

The V call is TRBV6-5, the J call TRBJ2-1; D is undetermined. In germline, CDR1 is MNHEY, CDR2 SVGAGI. This CDR3 comprises 15 residues. V was pared by 0 bases and J by 6 bases, with 12 bases between. The CDR3 sequence: CASSYSADTCNEQFF. In DNA form, the CDR3 reads TGTGCCAGCAGTTACTCGGCCGACACCTGCAATGAGCAGTTCTTC.

The chain couples TRBV20-1 to TRBJ2-1, with 12 nucleotides matching TRBD2. The V segment lost 6 bases and the J segment 9 bases; nucleotides outside the gene matches: 9. Germline lookup yields CDR1 DFQATT and CDR2 SNEGSKA (reference sequence). The CDR3 has 14 residues. CDR3 sequence reads: CSAPRLAGDGEQFF. CDR3 in DNA: TGCAGTGCCCCCCGACTAGCGGGGGACGGTGAGCAGTTCTTC.

V is TRBV7-9 and J is TRBJ2-1; 12 bases are a match to TRBD2. The V segment lost 6 bases and the J segment 8 bases; nucleotides outside the gene matches: 8. This CDR3 is 15 amino acids long. Germline CDR1 SEHNR, CDR2 FQNEAQ (reference sequence). The CDR3 nucleotides are TGTGCCAGCAGGGTGGCTAGCGGGGGGGCGCATGAGCAGTTCTTC. Protein sequence: CASRVASGGAHEQFF.

CDR3 sequence: CASRAGGASYGYTF. In DNA, the CDR3 is TGTGCCAGCAGGGCCGGGGGCGCGAGCTATGGCTACACCTTC. The chain joins TRBV27 to TRBJ1-2; tentatively, D is TRBD1 (6 bases). CDR1 and CDR2 from the germline V gene are MNHEY and SMNVEV (reference sequence). This CDR3 contains 14 residues. Deletions cut 6 bases from V and 4 bases from J, with 15 bases between.

The chain joins TRBV6-5 to TRBJ2-7, with D unresolved. This CDR3 has 14 amino acids. CDR1 is MNHEY and CDR2 is SVGAGI in the germline V gene. The ends were cut back, 0 bases at V and 3 bases at J, with 9 bases in the middle. CDR3 DNA sequence: TGTGCCAGCAGTTACTCACTTCCAAACTACGAGCAGTACTTC. Translating gives CASSYSLPNYEQYF.

The genes are TRBV29-1 and TRBJ2-4; 12 nucleotides agree with TRBD2. The assigned J gene may be wrong: the sequence end matches TRBJ2-7 better. This CDR3 contains 14 residues. CDR1 is SQVTM and CDR2 is ANQGSEA in the germline V gene. DNA of the CDR3: TGCAGCGTGGACGGGGCGGGACTAGCGGGCGAGCAGTACTTC. Its protein is CSVDGAGLAGEQYF.

This chain uses TRBV20-1 with TRBJ2-1, with D possibly being TRBD1 (6 bases). The J call may be incorrect, as the DNA end agrees better with TRBJ2-7. CDR1 and CDR2 from the germline V gene are DFQATT and SNEGSKA (reference sequence). The CDR3 loop spans 15 amino acids. This CDR3 reads CSASPGTPKRNEQYF. DNA of the CDR3: TGCAGTGCCTCTCCCGGGACACCCAAGAGGAATGAGCAGTACTTC.

This clonotype was counted only a few times. The J gene is TRBJ1-2, the V gene TRBV5-6; D is uncertain. Between the trimmed V and J ends, which lost 4 bases and 6 bases, there was a span of 10 bases. CDR3 length: 12 residues. Germline V gene lookup returns CDR1 SGHDT and CDR2 YYEEEE. CDR3 loop: CASSQTVDGYTF. The DNA for the CDR3 is TGTGCCAGCAGCCAGACCGTGGATGGCTACACCTTC.

This clonotype was seen more than once but under ten times. The V gene is TRBV4-1, the J gene TRBJ2-7; possibly TRBD1 or TRBD2 for D (5 bases each). V was clipped by 3 bases and J by 9 bases, with 18 bases between them. Germline assignment: CDR1 MGHRA and CDR2 YSYEKL. The CDR3 spans 14 residues. CDR3 residues: CASSHSGTYFGQYF. The CDR3, as DNA: TGCGCCAGCAGCCATTCCGGGACCTACTTCGGGCAGTACTTC.